These 32 T cell receptor beta chains share one sample of origin, sequenced in a study of blood T cell repertoires in COVID-19. Clones were sequenced by immunoSEQ multiplex PCR, and TCRdb holds only the in-frame ones, with some missing. There are roughly 380,000 clones in the sample; approximately 91% occur only once, and around 1.5% lies in the top ten. Sequenced: peripheral blood. These receptors came from a woman between 40 and 50 years old with COVID-19, enrolled during active disease.

The V and J genes are TRBV6-4 and TRBJ1-6; 7 bases line up with TRBD1. CDR1 and CDR2 (germline): MRHNA, SNTAGT. V gave up 7 bases and J gave up 3 bases; unmatched junction bases: 6. This CDR3 has 15 residues. The CDR3 DNA sequence: TGTGCCAGCAAGGAACAGGGGTTCTATAATTCACCCCTCCACTTT. Translating gives CASKEQGFYNSPLHF.

This chain links TRBV19 with TRBJ1-5; no firm D call. Trimming pared 9 bases from V and 4 bases from J, leaving 13 bases between. CDR1 and CDR2 (germline): LNHDA, SQIVND (reference sequence). This CDR3 region has 13 residues. The CDR3 DNA reads TGTGCCAGCGGTGCCCTGAGGAATCAGCCCCAGCATTTT. Translated, it gives CASGALRNQPQHF.

The V and J genes are TRBV7-2 and TRBJ1-2, with 7 bases lining up with TRBD1. The V gene's germline CDR1 is SGHTA and CDR2 FQGNSA. The CDR3 has 14 amino acids. V lost 3 bases, J lost 2 bases, and 3 bases stayed unmatched. CDR3 protein: CASSLTGTNYGYTF. CDR3 bases: TGTGCCAGCAGCTTGACAGGGACCAACTATGGCTACACCTTC. The full variable domain, with the rest looked up from reference TRBV7-2 and TRBJ1-2, is GAGVSQSPSNKVTEKGKDVELRCDPISGHTALYWYRQSLGQGLEFLIYFQGNSAPDKSGLPSDRFSAERTGGSVSTLTIQRTQQEDSAVYLCASSLTGTNYGYTFGSGTRLTVV.

The chain couples TRBV7-3 to TRBJ2-1; the D gene is possibly TRBD1 (5 bases). This CDR3 comprises 12 residues. Germline V gene lookup returns CDR1 SGHTA and CDR2 FQGTGA. V gave up 2 bases and J gave up 6 bases, with 5 bases separating them. The CDR3 reads CASSLQGNEQFF. In DNA form, the CDR3 reads TGTGCCAGCAGCTTACAGGGCAATGAGCAGTTCTTC.

This clone was detected only once. The rearrangement links TRBV4-2 to TRBJ1-3, with D perhaps TRBD1 (5 bases). V lost 4 bases and J 3 bases, leaving 16 bases between the germline ends. Germline-derived CDR1 and CDR2 are LGHNA and YNFKEQ. The CDR3 runs to 16 residues. Written as DNA, the CDR3 is TGTGCCAGCAGCCGCGAGACAGAAGGCCTTGGAAACACCATATATTTT. This codes for CASSRETEGLGNTIYF.

This clone was seen only once. The V gene is TRBV23-1, the J gene TRBJ1-4; 9 positions match TRBD1. TRBV23-1 is placed among ORFs of uncertain function. This CDR3 comprises 15 residues. V gave up 4 bases and J gave up 8 bases; unmatched junction bases: 8. This CDR3 is CASSLPDRGEEKLFF. As DNA, the CDR3 is TGCGCCAGCAGTCTACCGGACAGGGGCGAGGAAAAACTGTTTTTT.

In this sample, this clone turned up a few times. This chain links TRBV7-9 with TRBJ1-2; 7 positions agree with TRBD1. This CDR3 spans 15 amino acids. The V segment lost 6 bases and the J segment 0 bases; nucleotides outside the gene matches: 7. The V gene's germline CDR1 is SEHNR and CDR2 FQNEAQ (reference sequence). CDR3 amino acids: CASSSRDSPNYGYTF. CDR3 DNA sequence: TGTGCCAGCAGTTCCCGGGACAGTCCTAACTATGGCTACACCTTC.

V usage is TRBV6-2 or TRBV6-3 and J usage is TRBJ2-5; 9 bases agree with TRBD1. The length of the CDR3 is 13 residues. The germline V gene has CDR1 MNHEY and CDR2 SVGEGT. V trimming: 5 bases; J trimming: 5 bases; junction bases outside the gene matches: 3. The CDR3 spells CASSRQGGETQYF. The CDR3 DNA reads TGTGCCAGCAGTCGACAGGGGGGGGAGACCCAGTACTTC.

The rearrangement uses TRBV3-1 (or the pseudogene TRBV3-2) and TRBJ2-4, with D uncertain. The germline V gene encodes CDR1 LGHDT and CDR2 YNNKEL (reference sequence). The CDR3 is 15 amino acids. Trimming removed 3 bases from V and 0 bases from J, with 9 bases in between. The CDR3 is CASSHTSLAKNIQYF. CDR3 sequence (DNA): TGTGCCAGCAGCCACACTTCACTAGCCAAAAACATTCAGTACTTC.

The genes are TRBV28 and TRBJ1-2; D is possibly TRBD1 (5 bases). This CDR3 is built from 17 residues. Germline V CDR1 and CDR2: MDHEN, SYDVKM. Trimming removed 2 bases from V and 4 bases from J, with 20 bases in between. CDR3 residues: CASSLSRVGRPPYGYTF. DNA for the CDR3: TGTGCCAGCAGTTTAAGCAGAGTGGGGCGCCCTCCCTATGGCTACACCTTC.

The chain carries TRBV27 and TRBJ2-3; 9 bases align to TRBD2. Germline loops: CDR1 MNHEY, CDR2 SMNVEV (reference sequence). CDR3 length: 17 residues. The V gene end was trimmed by 6 bases and the J gene end by 5 bases; junction bases not matched to a gene: 15. CDR3 in DNA: TGTGCCAGCAGGCCGGAAGGGCTAGCGGGGCTCAGAGATACGCAGTATTTT. This sequence encodes CASRPEGLAGLRDTQYF.

This chain links TRBV6-2 or TRBV6-3 with TRBJ1-2; tentatively, D is TRBD1 (6 bases). The CDR3 is made up of 13 amino acids. Germline V gene data show CDR1 as MNHEY and CDR2 as SVGEGT. V dropped 3 bases and J dropped 6 bases, with 11 bases sitting between them. CDR3 nucleotides: TGTGCCAGCAGTTATCGGGGGGCTCATGGCTACACCTTC. Translation gives CASSYRGAHGYTF.

V usage is TRBV28 and J usage is TRBJ2-1; possible D gene TRBD2, 5 bases. From germline, CDR1 is MDHEN and CDR2 SYDVKM. This CDR3 has 14 residues. Trimming stripped 6 bases from V and 4 bases from J, with 13 bases between. CDR3 residues: CASSPSGDYNEQFF. CDR3 nucleotides: TGTGCCAGCAGCCCGAGCGGAGATTACAATGAGCAGTTCTTC.

This clone appeared once. The chain joins TRBV5-5 to TRBJ1-2; 9 bases align to TRBD1. With 5 bases clipped from V and 0 bases from J, the junction kept 5 bases outside the gene matches. The V gene's germline CDR1 is SGHKS and CDR2 YYEKEE (reference sequence). The CDR3 sequence is 15 residues long. CDR3 protein: CASSLQGAPNYGYTF. CDR3 coding DNA: TGTGCCAGCAGTTTACAGGGGGCCCCTAACTATGGCTACACCTTC. The whole variable domain, remainder taken from reference TRBV5-5 and TRBJ1-2, is DAGVTQSPTHLIKTRGQQVTLRCSPISGHKSVSWYQQVLGQGPQFIFQYYEKEERGRGNFPDRFSARQFPNYSSELNVNALLLGDSALYLCASSLQGAPNYGYTFGSGTRLTVV.

The CDR3 bases are TGTGCCAGCAGGTCCGACAGGGGCTATAATTCACCCCTCCACTTT. Its translation is CASRSDRGYNSPLHF. The chain links TRBV13 to TRBJ1-6; the match to TRBD1 covers 8 bases. Germline CDR1 is PRHDT and CDR2 is FYEKMQ (reference sequence). Losses at the gene ends were 6 bases for V and 3 bases for J; bases not matched to a gene: 4. This CDR3 comprises 15 residues.

V usage is TRBV7-2 and J usage is TRBJ2-7; tentatively, D is TRBD2 (6 bases). Trimming left V 4 bases short and J 6 bases short, with 19 bases between. CDR1 SGHTA and CDR2 FQGNSA come from the germline V gene. The CDR3 is 15 amino acids. CDR3 coding DNA: TGTGCCAGCAGCTCAAACGGGGGTGCAGTGGGCGAGCAGTACTTC. Translating it yields CASSSNGGAVGEQYF.

This clone was observed a single time. This chain joins TRBV28 and TRBJ1-5; D perhaps matches TRBD1 (6 bases). The V gene's germline CDR1 is MDHEN and CDR2 SYDVKM. This CDR3 is 14 amino acids long. Trimming left V 3 bases short and J 5 bases short, with 11 bases between. The CDR3 sequence is CASSLRGGDQPQHF. CDR3 DNA sequence: TGTGCCAGCAGTTTGAGGGGGGGAGATCAGCCCCAGCATTTT. Full variable domain (outside the CDR3, taken from reference TRBV28 and TRBJ1-5): DVKVTQSSRYLVKRTGEKVFLECVQDMDHENMFWYRQDPGLGLRLIYFSYDVKMKEKGDIPEGYSVSREKKERFSLILESASTNQTSMYLCASSLRGGDQPQHFGDGTRLSIL.

CDR3 residues: CAWSRAGTSGSSSYNEQFF. The CDR3 DNA is TGTGCCTGGAGTAGAGCCGGGACTAGCGGGTCGAGCTCCTACAATGAGCAGTTCTTC. The V call is TRBV30, the J call TRBJ2-1; 12 nucleotides line up with TRBD2. The germline gives CDR1 GTSNPN, CDR2 SVGIG (reference sequence). The CDR3 length is 19 residues. V shed 2 bases, J shed 0 bases, and the junction held 11 bases outside the gene matches.

The V gene is TRBV5-6, the J gene TRBJ1-5; a possible D gene is TRBD1 (5 bases). The CDR3 totals 15 residues. The germline V and J ends were trimmed by 4 bases and 0 bases, with 11 bases remaining between them. Germline values: CDR1 SGHDT, CDR2 YYEEEE. This CDR3 is CASSLGGNSNQPQHF. CDR3 in DNA: TGTGCCAGCAGCCTCGGGGGGAATAGCAATCAGCCCCAGCATTTT.

CDR3 amino acids: CAISEFGLFNTEAFF. CDR3 coding DNA: TGTGCCATCAGTGAATTTGGCCTTTTTAACACTGAAGCTTTCTTT. This sequence joins TRBV10-3 and TRBJ1-1, with D unresolved. The germline V gene has CDR1 ENHRY and CDR2 SYGVKD. CDR3 length: 15 residues. V was clipped by 3 bases and J by 2 bases, with 13 bases between them.

This clone turned up a few times. CDR3 sequence (DNA): TGTGCCAGCAGCTTAGGGGGTAGGAGGACTGAAGCTTTCTTT. Protein: CASSLGGRRTEAFF. This chain joins TRBV5-6 and TRBJ1-1, with a possible D match to TRBD1 (6 bases). Germline loops: CDR1 SGHDT, CDR2 YYEEEE. The CDR3 contains 14 residues. V was cut by 2 bases and J by 5 bases, with 13 bases left in between.

The chain has TRBV4-1 and TRBJ1-2; D ambiguous. Germline CDR1 MGHRA, CDR2 YSYEKL. The CDR3 consists of 15 residues. V was clipped by 0 bases and J by 2 bases, with 10 bases between them. For the CDR3, the DNA is TGCGCCAGCAGCCAAGAGGCATCTCTGAACTATGGCTACACCTTC. Its protein is CASSQEASLNYGYTF.

CDR3 protein: CASSPQRQAGTEAFF. DNA for the CDR3: TGTGCCAGCAGCCCACAGAGGCAGGCGGGGACTGAAGCTTTCTTT. V is TRBV7-2 and J is TRBJ1-1, with D hard to call. Germline lookup yields CDR1 SGHTA and CDR2 FQGNSA. The CDR3 totals 15 residues. V shed 5 bases and J shed 5 bases, with 18 bases lying between them.

This rearrangement joins TRBV12-3 or TRBV12-4 to TRBJ1-4, with D perhaps matching TRBD1 (5 bases). V was trimmed by 3 bases and J by 9 bases, leaving 11 bases between them. This CDR3 spans 13 amino acids. CDR3 loop: CASSLGRGQKLFF. CDR3 coding DNA: TGTGCCAGCAGTTTGGGGAGGGGTCAAAAACTGTTTTTT.

The CDR3 coding sequence is TGTGCCAGCAGCTTAGCGCGGCAGGGGGCCTACAATGAGCAGTTCTTC. Translating gives CASSLARQGAYNEQFF. The rearrangement uses TRBV7-8 and TRBJ2-1; 7 bases fit TRBD1. The CDR3 is 16 residues long. Germline CDR1 is SGHVS and CDR2 is FQNEAQ. The ends lost 0 bases at V and 2 bases at J; junction bases unmatched: 4.

The J gene is TRBJ2-1, the V gene TRBV4-1; 7 bases line up with TRBD2. The CDR3 totals 14 residues. V was pared by 4 bases and J by 4 bases, with 4 bases of the junction left unmatched. The germline V gene has CDR1 MGHRA and CDR2 YSYEKL. The DNA of the CDR3 is TGCGCCAGCAGCCTCGGACTAGTTTACAATGAGCAGTTCTTC. Translation gives CASSLGLVYNEQFF.

This clone was found once. Here the CDR3 DNA reads TGTGCCAGCTCACCTGGCAGGGAAGGTCAGCCCCAGCATTTT. This encodes CASSPGREGQPQHF. The gene calls are TRBV18 and TRBJ1-5; a possible D gene is TRBD1 (5 bases). The CDR3 covers 14 residues. V was clipped by 3 bases and J by 6 bases, with 12 bases between them. CDR1 is KGHSH and CDR2 is LQKENI in the germline V gene.

This clone was detected once. The V call is TRBV9, the J call TRBJ2-7, with 7 bases identical to TRBD1. The V gene's germline CDR1 is SGDLS and CDR2 YYNGEE. The CDR3 sequence is 13 residues long. V lost 4 bases to trimming and J lost 5 bases; unmatched junction nucleotides: 6. The CDR3 DNA is TGTGCCAGCAGCCGACAGGGCACCCACGAGCAGTACTTC. It yields the protein CASSRQGTHEQYF.

The V gene is TRBV7-3, the J gene TRBJ2-1, with 7 bases aligning to TRBD2. V dropped 3 bases and J dropped 0; count of bases not matched to a gene: 2. The CDR3 has 15 amino acids. Germline V gene data show CDR1 as SGHTA and CDR2 as FQGTGA. The DNA of the CDR3 is TGTGCCAGCAGCTTTGGACTAGTCTCCTACAATGAGCAGTTCTTC. Protein product: CASSFGLVSYNEQFF.

In its sample, this clone was seen once. The chain has TRBV7-9 and TRBJ1-5; D gene unclear. The germline V gene has CDR1 SEHNR and CDR2 FQNEAQ (reference sequence). V lost 2 bases and J 7 bases, leaving 9 bases between the germline ends. There are 13 residues in the CDR3. CDR3 region: CASSLKREQPQHF. The CDR3 nucleotides are TGTGCCAGCAGCTTAAAGCGGGAGCAGCCCCAGCATTTT. The full variable domain, completed using reference TRBV7-9 and TRBJ1-5, is DTGVSQNPRHKITKRGQNVTFRCDPISEHNRLYWYRQTLGQGPEFLTYFQNEAQLEKSRLLSDRFSAERPKGSFSTLEIQRTEQGDSAMYLCASSLKREQPQHFGDGTRLSIL.

The chain has TRBV5-1 and TRBJ1-2; TRBD1 might be the D (5 bases). There are 14 residues in the CDR3. CDR1 is SGHRS, CDR2 YFSETQ, per germline. Trimming removed 5 bases at V and 4 bases at J, with 15 bases between. The CDR3 DNA sequence: TGCGCCAGCAGGGTTCAGGGAACCACCTATGGCTACACCTTC. Protein: CASRVQGTTYGYTF.

This chain joins TRBV5-4 and TRBJ1-5; 10 nucleotides line up with TRBD1. This CDR3 has 14 residues. V gave up 4 bases and J gave up 7 bases; unmatched junction bases: 5. Germline CDR1 and CDR2: SGHNT and YYREEE (reference sequence). CDR3 nucleotide sequence: TGTGCCAGCAGCCCGGGGACAGGGGAACAGCCCCAGCATTTT. Translating it yields CASSPGTGEQPQHF.